This T cell receptor beta chain was recorded in a study of response to subunit inactivated influenza vaccine. The study, taken as a whole, reports: The authors suggested that every seasonal influenza vaccination recruits few new T cells.

TCRdb independently ran MiXCR on the RT-PCR reads; one entry per CDR3 protein. The table lists fewer than 700,000 distinct CDR3 sequences, roughly 13% of them singletons, with about an eighth in the top ten. The CDR3 totals 13 residues. Trimming removed 7 bases from V and 7 bases from J, with 11 bases in between. Germline V gives CDR1 MDHEN, CDR2 SYDVKM. This clonotype was counted a few times. Its antigen is unknown. This receptor was identified in a man aged 50-60 years who received an inactivated influenza vaccine. Sample: PBMCs from blood, taken 45 days after vaccination. The gene calls are TRBV28 and TRBJ1-6; D gene uncertain. CDR3 loop: CASTGTMNSPLHF. The CDR3 DNA reads TGTGCCAGCACGGGCACAATGAATTCACCCCTCCACTTT.